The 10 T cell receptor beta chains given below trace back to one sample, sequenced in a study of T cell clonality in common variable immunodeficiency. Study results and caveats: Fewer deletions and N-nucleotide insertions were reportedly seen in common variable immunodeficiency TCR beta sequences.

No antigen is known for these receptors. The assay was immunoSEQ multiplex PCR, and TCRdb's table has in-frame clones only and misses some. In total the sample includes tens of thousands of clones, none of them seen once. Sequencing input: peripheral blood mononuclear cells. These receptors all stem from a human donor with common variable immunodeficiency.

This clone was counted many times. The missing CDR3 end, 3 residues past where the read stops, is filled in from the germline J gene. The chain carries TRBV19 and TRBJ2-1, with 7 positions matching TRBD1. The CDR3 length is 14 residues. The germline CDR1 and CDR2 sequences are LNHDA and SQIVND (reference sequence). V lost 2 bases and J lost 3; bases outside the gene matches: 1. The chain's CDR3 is CASSIRQGYNEQFF. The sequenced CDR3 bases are TGTGCCAGTAGTATACGACAGGGCTACAATGAG.

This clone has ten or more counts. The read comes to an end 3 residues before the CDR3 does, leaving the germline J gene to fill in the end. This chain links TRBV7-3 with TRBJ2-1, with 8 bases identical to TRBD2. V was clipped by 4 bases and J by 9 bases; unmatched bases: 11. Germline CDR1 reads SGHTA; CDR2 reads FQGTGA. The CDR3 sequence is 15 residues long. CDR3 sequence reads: CASSWGLGGGSEQFF. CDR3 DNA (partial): TGTGCCAGCAGCTGGGGACTAGGGGGGGGAAGTGAG.

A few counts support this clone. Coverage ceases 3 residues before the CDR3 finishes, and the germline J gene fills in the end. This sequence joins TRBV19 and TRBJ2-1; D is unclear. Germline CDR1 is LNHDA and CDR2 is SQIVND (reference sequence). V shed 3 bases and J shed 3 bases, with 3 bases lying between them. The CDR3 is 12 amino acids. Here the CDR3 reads CASSIYYNEQFF. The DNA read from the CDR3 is TGTGCCAGTAGTATCTACTACAATGAG.

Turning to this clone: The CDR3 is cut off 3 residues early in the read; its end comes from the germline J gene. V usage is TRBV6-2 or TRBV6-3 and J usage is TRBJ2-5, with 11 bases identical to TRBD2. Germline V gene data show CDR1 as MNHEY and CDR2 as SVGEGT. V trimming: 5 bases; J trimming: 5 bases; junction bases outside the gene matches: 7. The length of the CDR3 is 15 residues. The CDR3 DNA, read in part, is TGTGCCAGCAGTCTTAGCGGGAGGGCCCTGGAGACC. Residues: CASSLSGRALET. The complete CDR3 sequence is CASSLSGRALETQYF.

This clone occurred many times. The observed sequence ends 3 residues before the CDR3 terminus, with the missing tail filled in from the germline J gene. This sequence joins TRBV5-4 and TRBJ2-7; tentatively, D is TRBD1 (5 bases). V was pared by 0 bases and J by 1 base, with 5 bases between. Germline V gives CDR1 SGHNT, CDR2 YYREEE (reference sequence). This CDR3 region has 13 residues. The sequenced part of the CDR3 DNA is TGTGCCAGCAGCTTGGGACAGTCCTACGAG. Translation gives CASSLGQSYE. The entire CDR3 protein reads CASSLGQSYEQYF.

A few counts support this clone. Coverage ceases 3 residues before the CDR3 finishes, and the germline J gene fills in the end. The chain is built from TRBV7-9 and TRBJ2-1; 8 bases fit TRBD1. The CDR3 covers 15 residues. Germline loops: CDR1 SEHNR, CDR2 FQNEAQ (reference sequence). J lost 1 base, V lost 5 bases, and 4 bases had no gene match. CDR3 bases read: TGTGCCAGCAGCGGCGGACAGGGATCCTACAATGAG. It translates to CASSGGQGSYNE. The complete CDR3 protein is CASSGGQGSYNEQFF.

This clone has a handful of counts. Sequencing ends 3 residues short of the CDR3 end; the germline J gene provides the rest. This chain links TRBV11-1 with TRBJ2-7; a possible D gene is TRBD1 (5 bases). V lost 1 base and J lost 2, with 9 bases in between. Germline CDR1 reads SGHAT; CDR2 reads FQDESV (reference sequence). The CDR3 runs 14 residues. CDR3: CASSLEQAAYEQYF. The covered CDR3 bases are TGTGCCAGCAGCTTAGAACAGGCTGCCTACGAG.

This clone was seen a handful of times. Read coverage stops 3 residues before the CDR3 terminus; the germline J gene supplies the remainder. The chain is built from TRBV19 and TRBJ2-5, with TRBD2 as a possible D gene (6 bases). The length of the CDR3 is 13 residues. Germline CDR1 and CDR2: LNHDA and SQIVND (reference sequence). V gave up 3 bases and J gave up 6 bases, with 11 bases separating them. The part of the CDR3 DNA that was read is TGTGCCAGTAGTATCGGAGGGGCCAAGACC. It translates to CASSIGGAKT. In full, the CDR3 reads CASSIGGAKTQYF.

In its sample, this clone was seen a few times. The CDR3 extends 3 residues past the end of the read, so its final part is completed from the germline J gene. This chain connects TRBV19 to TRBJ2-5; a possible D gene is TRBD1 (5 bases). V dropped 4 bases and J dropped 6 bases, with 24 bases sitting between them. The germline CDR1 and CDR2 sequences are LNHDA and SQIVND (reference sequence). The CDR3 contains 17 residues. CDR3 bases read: TGTGCCAGTAGTACGCTACTGGACATCGCTGGCAATAAGACC. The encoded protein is CASSTLLDIAGNKT. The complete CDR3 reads CASSTLLDIAGNKTQYF. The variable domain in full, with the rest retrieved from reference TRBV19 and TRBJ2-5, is DGGITQSPKYLFRKEGQNVTLSCEQNLNHDAMYWYRQDPGQGLRLIYYSQIVNDFQKGDIAEGYSVSREKKESFPLTVTSAQKNPTAFYLCASSTLLDIAGNKTQYFGPGTRLLVL.

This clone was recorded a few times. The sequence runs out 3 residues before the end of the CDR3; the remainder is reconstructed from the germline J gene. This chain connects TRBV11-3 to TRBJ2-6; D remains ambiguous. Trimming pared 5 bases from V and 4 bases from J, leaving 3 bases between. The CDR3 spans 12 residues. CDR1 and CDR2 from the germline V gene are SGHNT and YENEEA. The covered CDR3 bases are TGTGCCAGCAGCGCGGGGGCCAACGTC. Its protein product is CASSAGANV. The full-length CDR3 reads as CASSAGANVLTF.